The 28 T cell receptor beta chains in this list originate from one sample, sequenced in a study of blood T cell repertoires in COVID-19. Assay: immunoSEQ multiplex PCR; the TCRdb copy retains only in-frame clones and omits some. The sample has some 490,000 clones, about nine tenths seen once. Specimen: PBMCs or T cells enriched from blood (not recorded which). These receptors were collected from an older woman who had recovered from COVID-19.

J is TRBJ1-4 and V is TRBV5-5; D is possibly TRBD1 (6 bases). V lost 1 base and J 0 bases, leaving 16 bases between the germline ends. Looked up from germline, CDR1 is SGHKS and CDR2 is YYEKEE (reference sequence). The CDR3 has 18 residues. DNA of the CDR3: TGTGCCAGCAGCTTGACAGGGCCGAGCACTGCAACTAATGAAAAACTGTTTTTT. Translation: CASSLTGPSTATNEKLFF.

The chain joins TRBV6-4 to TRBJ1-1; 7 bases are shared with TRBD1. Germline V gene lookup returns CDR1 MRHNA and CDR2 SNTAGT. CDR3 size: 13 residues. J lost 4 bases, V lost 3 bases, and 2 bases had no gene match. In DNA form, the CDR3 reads TGTGCCAGCAGTGAGACAGGGACCACTGAAGCTTTCTTT. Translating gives CASSETGTTEAFF.

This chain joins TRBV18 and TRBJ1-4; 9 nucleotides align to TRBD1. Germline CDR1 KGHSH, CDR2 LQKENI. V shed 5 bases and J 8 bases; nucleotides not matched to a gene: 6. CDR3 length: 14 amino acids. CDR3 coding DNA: TGTGCCAGCTCAGTCGACAGGGGGGAGGAAAAACTGTTTTTT. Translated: CASSVDRGEEKLFF.

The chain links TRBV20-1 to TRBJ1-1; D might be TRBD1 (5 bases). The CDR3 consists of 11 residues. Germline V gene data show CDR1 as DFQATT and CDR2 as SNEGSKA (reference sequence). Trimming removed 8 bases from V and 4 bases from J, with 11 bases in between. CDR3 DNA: TGCAGTCCTTATAGGGGCACTGAAGCTTTCTTT. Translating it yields CSPYRGTEAFF.

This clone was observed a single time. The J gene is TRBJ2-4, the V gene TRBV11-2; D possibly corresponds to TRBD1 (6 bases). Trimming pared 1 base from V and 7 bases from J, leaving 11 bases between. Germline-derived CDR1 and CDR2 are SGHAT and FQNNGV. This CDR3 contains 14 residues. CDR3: CASSLGDIQNIQYF. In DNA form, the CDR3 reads TGTGCCAGCAGCTTAGGGGACATTCAGAACATTCAGTACTTC.

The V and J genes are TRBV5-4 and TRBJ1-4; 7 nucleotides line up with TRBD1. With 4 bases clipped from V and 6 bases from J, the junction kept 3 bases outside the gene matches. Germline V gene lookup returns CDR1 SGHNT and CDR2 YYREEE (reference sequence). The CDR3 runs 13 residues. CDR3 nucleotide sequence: TGTGCCAGCAGCGTTGGACAGGATGAAAAACTGTTTTTT. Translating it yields CASSVGQDEKLFF.

CDR3 DNA sequence: TGTGCCAGCAGCTTAGATAGGGGGCCGAATTCACCCCTCCACTTT. Its protein is CASSLDRGPNSPLHF. The V and J genes are TRBV11-2 and TRBJ1-6; 7 nucleotides align to TRBD1. Looked up from germline, CDR1 is SGHAT and CDR2 is FQNNGV. The V segment lost 0 bases and the J segment 7 bases; nucleotides outside the gene matches: 3. The CDR3 spans 15 residues.

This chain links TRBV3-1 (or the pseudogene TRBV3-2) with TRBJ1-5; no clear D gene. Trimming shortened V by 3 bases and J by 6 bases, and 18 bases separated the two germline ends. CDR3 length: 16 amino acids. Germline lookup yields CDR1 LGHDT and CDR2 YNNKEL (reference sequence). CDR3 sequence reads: CASSQGLLGLGQPQHF. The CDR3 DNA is TGTGCCAGCAGCCAGGGCCTTCTGGGCTTGGGTCAGCCCCAGCATTTT.

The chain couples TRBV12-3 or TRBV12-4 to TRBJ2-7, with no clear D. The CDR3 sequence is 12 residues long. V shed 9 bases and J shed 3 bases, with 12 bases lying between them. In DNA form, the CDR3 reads TGTGCCAGGTGGGCTCGGAACTACGAGCAGTACGTC. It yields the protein CARWARNYEQYV.

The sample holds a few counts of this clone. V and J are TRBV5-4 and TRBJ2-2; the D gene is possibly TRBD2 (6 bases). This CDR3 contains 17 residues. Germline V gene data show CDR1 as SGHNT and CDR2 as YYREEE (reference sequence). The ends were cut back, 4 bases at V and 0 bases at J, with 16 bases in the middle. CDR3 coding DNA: TGTGCCAGCAGCCCACTCGGGACTTTTGCGAACACCGGGGAGCTGTTTTTT. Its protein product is CASSPLGTFANTGELFF.

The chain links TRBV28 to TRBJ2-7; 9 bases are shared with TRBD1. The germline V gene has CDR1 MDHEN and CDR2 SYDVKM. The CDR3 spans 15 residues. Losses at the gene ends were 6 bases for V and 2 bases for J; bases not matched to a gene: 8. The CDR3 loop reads CASSPGTGMAYEQYV. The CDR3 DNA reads TGTGCCAGCAGCCCCGGGACAGGGATGGCCTACGAGCAGTACGTC.

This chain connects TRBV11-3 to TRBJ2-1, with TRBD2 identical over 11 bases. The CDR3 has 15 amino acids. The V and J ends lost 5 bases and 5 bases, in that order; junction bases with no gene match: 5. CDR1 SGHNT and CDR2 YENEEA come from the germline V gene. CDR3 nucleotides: TGTGCCAGCAGCACCGGACTAGCGGGTAACAATGAGCAGTTCTTC. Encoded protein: CASSTGLAGNNEQFF.

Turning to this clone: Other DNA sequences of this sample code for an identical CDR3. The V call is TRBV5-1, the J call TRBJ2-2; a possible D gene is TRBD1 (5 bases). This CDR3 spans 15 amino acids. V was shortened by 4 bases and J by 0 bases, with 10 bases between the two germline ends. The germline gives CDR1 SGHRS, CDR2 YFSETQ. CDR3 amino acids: CASSPGQSNTGELFF. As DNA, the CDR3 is TGCGCCAGCAGCCCTGGACAATCGAACACCGGGGAGCTGTTTTTT.

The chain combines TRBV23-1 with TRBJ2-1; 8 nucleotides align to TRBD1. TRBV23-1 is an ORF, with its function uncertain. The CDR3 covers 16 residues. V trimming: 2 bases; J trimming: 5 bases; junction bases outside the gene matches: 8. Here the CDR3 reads CASSQLIGQGNNEQFF. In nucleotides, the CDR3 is TGCGCCAGCAGTCAACTAATAGGACAGGGTAACAATGAGCAGTTCTTC.

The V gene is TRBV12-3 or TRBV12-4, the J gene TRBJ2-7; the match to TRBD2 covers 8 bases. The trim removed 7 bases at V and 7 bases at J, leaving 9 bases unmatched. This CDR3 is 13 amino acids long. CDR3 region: CASTAGGLGEQYV. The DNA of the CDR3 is TGTGCCAGCACTGCGGGGGGCTTGGGGGAGCAGTACGTC.

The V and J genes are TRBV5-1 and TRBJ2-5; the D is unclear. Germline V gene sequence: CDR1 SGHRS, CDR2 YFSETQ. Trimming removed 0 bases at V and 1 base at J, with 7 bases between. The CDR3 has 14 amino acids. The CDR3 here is CASSLGAIQETQYF. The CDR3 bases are TGCGCCAGCAGCTTGGGGGCGATCCAAGAGACCCAGTACTTC. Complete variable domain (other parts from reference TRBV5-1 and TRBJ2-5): KAGVTQTPRYLIKTRGQQVTLSCSPISGHRSVSWYQQTPGQGLQFLFEYFSETQRNKGNFPGRFSGRQFSNSRSEMNVSTLELGDSALYLCASSLGAIQETQYFGPGTRLLVL.

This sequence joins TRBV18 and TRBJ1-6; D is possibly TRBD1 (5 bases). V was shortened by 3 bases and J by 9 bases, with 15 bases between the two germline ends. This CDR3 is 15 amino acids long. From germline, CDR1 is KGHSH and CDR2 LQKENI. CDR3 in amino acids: CASSPDKGRGSPLHF. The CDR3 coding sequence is TGTGCCAGCTCACCGGACAAAGGAAGAGGTTCACCCCTCCACTTT.

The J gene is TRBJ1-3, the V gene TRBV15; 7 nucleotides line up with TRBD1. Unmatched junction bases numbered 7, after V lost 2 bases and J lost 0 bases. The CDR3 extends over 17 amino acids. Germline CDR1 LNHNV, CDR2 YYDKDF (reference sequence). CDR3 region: CATSRPPGQSSGNTIYF. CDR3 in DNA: TGTGCCACCAGCAGACCTCCGGGACAGAGCTCTGGAAACACCATATATTTT. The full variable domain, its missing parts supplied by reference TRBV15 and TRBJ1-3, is DAMVIQNPRYQVTQFGKPVTLSCSQTLNHNVMYWYQQKSSQAPKLLFHYYDKDFNNEADTPDNFQSRRPNTSFCFLDIRSPGLGDTAMYLCATSRPPGQSSGNTIYFGEGSWLTVV.

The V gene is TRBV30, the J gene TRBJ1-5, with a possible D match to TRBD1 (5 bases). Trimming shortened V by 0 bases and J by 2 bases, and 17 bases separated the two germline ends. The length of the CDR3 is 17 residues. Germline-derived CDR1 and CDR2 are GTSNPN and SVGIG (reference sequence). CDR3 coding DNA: TGTGCCTGGAGTGTATCTCTCCTCGTGACAGGCAATCAGCCCCAGCATTTT. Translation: CAWSVSLLVTGNQPQHF.

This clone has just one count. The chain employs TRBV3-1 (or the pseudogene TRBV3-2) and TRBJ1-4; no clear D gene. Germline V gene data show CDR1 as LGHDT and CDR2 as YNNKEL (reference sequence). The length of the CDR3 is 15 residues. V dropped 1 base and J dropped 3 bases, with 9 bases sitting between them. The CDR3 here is CASSQVWAPNEKLFF. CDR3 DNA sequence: TGTGCCAGCAGCCAAGTCTGGGCCCCTAATGAAAAACTGTTTTTT.

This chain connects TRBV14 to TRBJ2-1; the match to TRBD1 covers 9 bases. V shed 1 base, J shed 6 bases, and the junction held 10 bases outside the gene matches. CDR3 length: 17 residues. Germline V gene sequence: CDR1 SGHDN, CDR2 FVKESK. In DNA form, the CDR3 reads TGTGCCAGCAGCCAAGTTCTATGGACAGGGGTTTTCAATGAGCAGTTCTTC. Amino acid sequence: CASSQVLWTGVFNEQFF.

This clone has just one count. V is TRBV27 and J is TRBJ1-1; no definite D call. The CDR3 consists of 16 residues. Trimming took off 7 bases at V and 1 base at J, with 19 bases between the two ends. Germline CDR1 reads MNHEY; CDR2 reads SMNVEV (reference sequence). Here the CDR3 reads CASTRESGRPNTEAFF. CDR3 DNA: TGTGCCAGCACCCGGGAGTCGGGGAGGCCGAACACTGAAGCTTTCTTT.

Written as DNA, the CDR3 is TGCAGTGCTCTTCTGAACACTGAAGCTTTCTTT. This gives the protein CSALLNTEAFF. The rearrangement links TRBV20-1 to TRBJ1-1; D is unclear. The CDR3 is 11 residues long. V was shortened by 5 bases and J by 0 bases, with 4 bases between the two germline ends. The V gene's germline CDR1 is DFQATT and CDR2 SNEGSKA (reference sequence).

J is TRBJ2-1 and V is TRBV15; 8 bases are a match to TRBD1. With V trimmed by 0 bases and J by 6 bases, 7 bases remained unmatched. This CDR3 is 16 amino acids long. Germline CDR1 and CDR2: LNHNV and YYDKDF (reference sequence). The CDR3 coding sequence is TGTGCCACCAGCAGAGATCACCAGGGGGCCCTCAATGAGCAGTTCTTC. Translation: CATSRDHQGALNEQFF.

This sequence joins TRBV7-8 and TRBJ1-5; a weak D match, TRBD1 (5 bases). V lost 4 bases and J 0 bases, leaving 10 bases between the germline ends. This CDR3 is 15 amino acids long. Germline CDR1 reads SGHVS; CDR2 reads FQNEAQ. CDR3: CASSSDTYSNQPQHF. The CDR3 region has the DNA TGTGCCAGCAGCTCGGACACGTATAGCAATCAGCCCCAGCATTTT.

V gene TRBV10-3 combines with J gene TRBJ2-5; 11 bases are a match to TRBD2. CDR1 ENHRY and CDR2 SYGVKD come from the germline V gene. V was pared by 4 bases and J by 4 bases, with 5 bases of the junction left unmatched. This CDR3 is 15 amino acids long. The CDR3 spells CAISVAGGRGETQYF. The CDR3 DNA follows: TGTGCCATCAGTGTAGCGGGGGGGCGGGGAGAGACCCAGTACTTC.

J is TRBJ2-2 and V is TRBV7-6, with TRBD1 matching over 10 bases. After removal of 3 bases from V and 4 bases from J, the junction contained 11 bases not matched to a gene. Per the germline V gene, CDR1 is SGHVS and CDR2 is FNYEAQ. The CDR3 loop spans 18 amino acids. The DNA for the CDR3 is TGTGCCAGCAGCTTGGGGACAGGGGTCGTTTCGGGCACCGGGGAGCTGTTTTTT. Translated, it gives CASSLGTGVVSGTGELFF. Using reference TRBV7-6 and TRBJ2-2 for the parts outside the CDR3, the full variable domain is GAGVSQSPRYKVTKRGQDVALRCDPISGHVSLYWYRQALGQGPEFLTYFNYEAQQDKSGLPNDRFSAERPEGSISTLTIQRTEQRDSAMYRCASSLGTGVVSGTGELFFGEGSRLTVL.

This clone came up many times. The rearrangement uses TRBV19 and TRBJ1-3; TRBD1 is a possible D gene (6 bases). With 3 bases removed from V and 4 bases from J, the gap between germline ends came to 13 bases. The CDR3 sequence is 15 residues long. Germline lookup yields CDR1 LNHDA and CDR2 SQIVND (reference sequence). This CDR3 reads CASSIGQSDGNTIYF. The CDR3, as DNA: TGTGCCAGTAGTATTGGACAGTCGGACGGAAACACCATATATTTT.